The clone carrying this T cell receptor beta chain was recorded many times. This entry is derived from a study of kidney transplant recipient with SARS-CoV-2 infection. This CDR3 has 17 amino acids. V dropped 5 bases and J dropped 4 bases, with 23 bases sitting between them. TCRdb recomputed calls from the reads with MiXCR, one row per CDR3 protein. The sample holds some 220,000 distinct CDR3 sequences, around 30% seen once. This TCR came from a male patient aged 25 to 39 who had COVID-19 and was a kidney transplant recipient. Certain T cells may be donor cells from the graft. This specimen consisted of a blood sample, obtained at baseline and on roughly day 110 from a kidney transplant recipient. The chain couples TRBV7-1 to TRBJ1-2; D is unresolved. TRBV7-1 is assigned to the ORF class and has an uncertain function. CDR3 sequence: CASSHYTHEGKTYGYTF. CDR3 nucleotides: TGTGCCAGCAGCCACTACACTCACGAGGGAAAGACCTATGGCTACACCTTC.